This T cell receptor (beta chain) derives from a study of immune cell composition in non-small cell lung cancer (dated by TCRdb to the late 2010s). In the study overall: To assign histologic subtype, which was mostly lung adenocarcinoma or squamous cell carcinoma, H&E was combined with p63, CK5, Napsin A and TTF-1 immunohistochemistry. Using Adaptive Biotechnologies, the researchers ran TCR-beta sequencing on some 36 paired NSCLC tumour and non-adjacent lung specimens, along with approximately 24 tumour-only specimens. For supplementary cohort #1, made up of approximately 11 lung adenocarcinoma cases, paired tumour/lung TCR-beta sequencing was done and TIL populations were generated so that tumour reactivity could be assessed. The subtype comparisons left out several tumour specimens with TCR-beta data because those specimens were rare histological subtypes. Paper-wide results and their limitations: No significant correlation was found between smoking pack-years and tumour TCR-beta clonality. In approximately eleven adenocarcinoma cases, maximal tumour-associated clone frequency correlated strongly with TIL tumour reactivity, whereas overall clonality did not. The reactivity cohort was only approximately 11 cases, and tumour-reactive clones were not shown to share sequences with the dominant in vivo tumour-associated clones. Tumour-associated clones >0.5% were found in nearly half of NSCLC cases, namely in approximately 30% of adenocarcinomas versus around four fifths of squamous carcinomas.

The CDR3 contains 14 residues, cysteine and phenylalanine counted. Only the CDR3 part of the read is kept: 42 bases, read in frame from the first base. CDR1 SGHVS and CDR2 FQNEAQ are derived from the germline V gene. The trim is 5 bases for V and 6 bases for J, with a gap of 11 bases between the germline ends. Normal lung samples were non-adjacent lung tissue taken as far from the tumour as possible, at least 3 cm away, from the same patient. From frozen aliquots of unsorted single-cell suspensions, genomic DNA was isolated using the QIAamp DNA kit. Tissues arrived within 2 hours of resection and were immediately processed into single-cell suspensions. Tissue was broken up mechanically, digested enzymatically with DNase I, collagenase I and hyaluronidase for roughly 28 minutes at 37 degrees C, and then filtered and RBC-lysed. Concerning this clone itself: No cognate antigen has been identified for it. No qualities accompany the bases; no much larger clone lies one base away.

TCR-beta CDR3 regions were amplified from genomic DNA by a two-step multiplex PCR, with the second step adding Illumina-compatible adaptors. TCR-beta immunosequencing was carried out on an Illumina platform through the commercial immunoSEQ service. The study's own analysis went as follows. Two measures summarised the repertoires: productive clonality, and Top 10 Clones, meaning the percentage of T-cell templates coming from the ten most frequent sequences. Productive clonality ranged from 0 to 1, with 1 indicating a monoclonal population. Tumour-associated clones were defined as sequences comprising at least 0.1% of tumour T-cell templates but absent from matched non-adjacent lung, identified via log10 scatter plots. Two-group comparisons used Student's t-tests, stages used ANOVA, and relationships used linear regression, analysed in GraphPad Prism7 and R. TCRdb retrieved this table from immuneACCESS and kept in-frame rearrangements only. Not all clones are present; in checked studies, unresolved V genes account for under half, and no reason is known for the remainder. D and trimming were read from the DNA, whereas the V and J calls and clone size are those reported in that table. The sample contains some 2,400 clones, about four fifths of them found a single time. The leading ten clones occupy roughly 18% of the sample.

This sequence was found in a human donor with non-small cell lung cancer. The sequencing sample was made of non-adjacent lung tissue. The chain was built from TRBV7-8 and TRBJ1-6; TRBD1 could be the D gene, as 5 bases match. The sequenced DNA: TGTGCCAGCAGCGTCAGGGTGGGTAATTCACCCCTCCACTTT. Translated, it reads CASSVRVGNSPLHF.